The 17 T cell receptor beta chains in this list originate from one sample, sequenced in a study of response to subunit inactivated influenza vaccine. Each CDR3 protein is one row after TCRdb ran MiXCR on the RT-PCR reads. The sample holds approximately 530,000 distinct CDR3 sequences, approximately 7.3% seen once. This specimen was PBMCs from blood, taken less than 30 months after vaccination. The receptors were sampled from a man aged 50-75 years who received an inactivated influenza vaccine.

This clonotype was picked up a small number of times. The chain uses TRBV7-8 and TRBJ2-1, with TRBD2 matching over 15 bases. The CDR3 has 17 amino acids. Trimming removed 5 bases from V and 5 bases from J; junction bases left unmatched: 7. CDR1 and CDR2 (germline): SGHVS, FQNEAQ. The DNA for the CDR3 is TGTGCCAGCAGCACCTGGACTAGCGGGAGGGCCAACAATGAGCAGTTCTTC. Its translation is CASSTWTSGRANNEQFF.

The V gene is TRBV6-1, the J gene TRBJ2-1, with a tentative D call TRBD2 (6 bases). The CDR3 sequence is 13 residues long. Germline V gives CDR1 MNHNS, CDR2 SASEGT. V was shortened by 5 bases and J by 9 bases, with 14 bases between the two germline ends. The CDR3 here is CASSRDFSREQFF. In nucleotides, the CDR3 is TGTGCCAGCAGTAGGGACTTCTCTCGTGAGCAGTTCTTC.

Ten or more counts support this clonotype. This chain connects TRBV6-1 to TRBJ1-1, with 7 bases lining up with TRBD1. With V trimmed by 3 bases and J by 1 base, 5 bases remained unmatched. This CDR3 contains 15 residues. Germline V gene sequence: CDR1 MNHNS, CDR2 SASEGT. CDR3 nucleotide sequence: TGTGCCAGCAGTGATTTACGGACAGGGAACACTGAAGCTTTCTTT. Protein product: CASSDLRTGNTEAFF.

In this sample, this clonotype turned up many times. The CDR3 loop reads CRALGAQGTQYF. DNA of the CDR3: TGCAGGGCTTTGGGGGCCCAGGGTACGCAGTATTTT. The rearrangement links TRBV20-1 to TRBJ2-3; possibly TRBD1 for D (6 bases). Germline lookup yields CDR1 DFQATT and CDR2 SNEGSKA (reference sequence). The CDR3 length is 12 residues.

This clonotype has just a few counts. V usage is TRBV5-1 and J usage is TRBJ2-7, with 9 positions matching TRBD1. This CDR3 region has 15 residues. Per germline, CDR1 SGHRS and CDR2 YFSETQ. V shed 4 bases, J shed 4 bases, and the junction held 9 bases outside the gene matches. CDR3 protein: CASSGVGTGSYEQYF. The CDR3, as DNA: TGCGCCAGCAGCGGGGTGGGGACAGGGAGTTACGAGCAGTACTTC. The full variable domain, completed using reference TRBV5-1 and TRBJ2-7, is KAGVTQTPRYLIKTRGQQVTLSCSPISGHRSVSWYQQTPGQGLQFLFEYFSETQRNKGNFPGRFSGRQFSNSRSEMNVSTLELGDSALYLCASSGVGTGSYEQYFGPGTRLTVT.

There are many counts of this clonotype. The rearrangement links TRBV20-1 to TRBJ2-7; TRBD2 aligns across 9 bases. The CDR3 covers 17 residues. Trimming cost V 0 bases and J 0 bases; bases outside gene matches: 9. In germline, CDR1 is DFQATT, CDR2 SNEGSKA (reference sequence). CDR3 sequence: CSARDPTSGVYSYEQYF. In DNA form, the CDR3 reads TGCAGTGCTAGAGACCCGACTAGCGGAGTGTACTCCTACGAGCAGTACTTC.

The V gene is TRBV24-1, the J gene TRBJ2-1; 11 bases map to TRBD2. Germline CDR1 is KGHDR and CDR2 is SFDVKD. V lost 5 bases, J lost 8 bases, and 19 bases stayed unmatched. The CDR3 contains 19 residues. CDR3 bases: TGTGCCACCAGTGCTCGGGGGACCGGGCTAGCGGGGGGTTCTTATGAGCAGTTCTTC. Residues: CATSARGTGLAGGSYEQFF.

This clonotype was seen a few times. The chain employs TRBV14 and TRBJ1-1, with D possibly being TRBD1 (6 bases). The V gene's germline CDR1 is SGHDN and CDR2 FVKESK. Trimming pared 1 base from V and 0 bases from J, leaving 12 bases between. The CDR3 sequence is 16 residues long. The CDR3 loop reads CASSQAGTTLNTEAFF. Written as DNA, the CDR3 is TGTGCCAGCAGCCAAGCCGGGACAACCCTGAACACTGAAGCTTTCTTT.

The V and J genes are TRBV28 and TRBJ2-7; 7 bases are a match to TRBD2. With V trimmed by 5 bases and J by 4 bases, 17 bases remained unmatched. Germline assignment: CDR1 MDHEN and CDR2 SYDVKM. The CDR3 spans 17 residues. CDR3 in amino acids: CASSPLPGGRLQYEQYF. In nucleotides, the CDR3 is TGTGCCAGCAGTCCACTACCGGGCGGGAGACTTCAGTACGAGCAGTACTTC.

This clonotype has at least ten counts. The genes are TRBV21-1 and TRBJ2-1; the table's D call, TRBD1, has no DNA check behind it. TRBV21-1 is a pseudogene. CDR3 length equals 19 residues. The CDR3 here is CASSKRLPPWSGAFNEQFF. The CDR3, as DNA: TGTGCCAGCAGCAAAAGGCTCCCCCCCTGGTCGGGGGCGTTCAATGAGCAGTTCTTC.

The CDR3 spells CSAKSGQGAGEQYF. DNA for the CDR3: TGCAGTGCCAAGAGTGGACAGGGGGCTGGCGAGCAGTACTTC. This chain connects TRBV20-1 to TRBJ2-7; 11 nucleotides line up with TRBD1. This CDR3 contains 14 residues. Trimming removed 6 bases from V and 6 bases from J; junction bases left unmatched: 10. Germline CDR1 reads DFQATT; CDR2 reads SNEGSKA (reference sequence).

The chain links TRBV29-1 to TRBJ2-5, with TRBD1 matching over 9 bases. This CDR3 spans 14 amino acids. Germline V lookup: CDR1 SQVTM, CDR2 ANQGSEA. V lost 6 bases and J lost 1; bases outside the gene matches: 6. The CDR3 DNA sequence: TGCAGCGTAGCAAAGGGACAGGGCCAAGAGACCCAGTACTTC. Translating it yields CSVAKGQGQETQYF.

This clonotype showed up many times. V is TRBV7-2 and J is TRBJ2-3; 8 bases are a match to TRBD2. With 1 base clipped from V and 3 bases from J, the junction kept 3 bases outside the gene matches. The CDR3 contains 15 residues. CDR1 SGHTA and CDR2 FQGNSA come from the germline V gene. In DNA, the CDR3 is TGTGCCAGCAGCTTAGTTAGCGGGGCAACAGATACGCAGTATTTT. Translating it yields CASSLVSGATDTQYF.

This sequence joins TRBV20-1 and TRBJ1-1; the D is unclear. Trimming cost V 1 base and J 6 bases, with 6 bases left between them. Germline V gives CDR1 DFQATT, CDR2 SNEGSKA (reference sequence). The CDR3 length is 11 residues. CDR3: CSARGVSEAFF. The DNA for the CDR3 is TGCAGTGCTAGAGGGGTCTCTGAAGCTTTCTTT.

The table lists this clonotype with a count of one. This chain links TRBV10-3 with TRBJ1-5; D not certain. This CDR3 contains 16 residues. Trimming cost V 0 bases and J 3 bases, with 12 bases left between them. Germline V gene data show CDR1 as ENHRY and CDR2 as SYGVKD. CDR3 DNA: TGTGCCATCAGTGAGTCGTGGCAGAATTTCAATCAGCCCCAGCATTTT. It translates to CAISESWQNFNQPQHF.

Here the CDR3 reads CASSLGPGERYEQYF. In DNA, the CDR3 is TGTGCCAGCAGCTTAGGACCGGGGGAAAGGTACGAGCAGTACTTC. This sequence joins TRBV7-2 and TRBJ2-7, with D possibly being TRBD2 (6 bases). This CDR3 has 15 amino acids. Trimming stripped 1 base from V and 4 bases from J, with 14 bases between. Germline V CDR1 and CDR2: SGHTA, FQGNSA.

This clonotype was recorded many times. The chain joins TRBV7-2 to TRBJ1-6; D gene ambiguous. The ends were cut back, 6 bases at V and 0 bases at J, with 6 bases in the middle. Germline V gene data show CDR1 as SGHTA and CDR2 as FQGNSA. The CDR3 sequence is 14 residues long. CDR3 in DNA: TGTGCCAGCAGTGTAAGCTCCTATAATTCACCCCTCCACTTT. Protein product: CASSVSSYNSPLHF.